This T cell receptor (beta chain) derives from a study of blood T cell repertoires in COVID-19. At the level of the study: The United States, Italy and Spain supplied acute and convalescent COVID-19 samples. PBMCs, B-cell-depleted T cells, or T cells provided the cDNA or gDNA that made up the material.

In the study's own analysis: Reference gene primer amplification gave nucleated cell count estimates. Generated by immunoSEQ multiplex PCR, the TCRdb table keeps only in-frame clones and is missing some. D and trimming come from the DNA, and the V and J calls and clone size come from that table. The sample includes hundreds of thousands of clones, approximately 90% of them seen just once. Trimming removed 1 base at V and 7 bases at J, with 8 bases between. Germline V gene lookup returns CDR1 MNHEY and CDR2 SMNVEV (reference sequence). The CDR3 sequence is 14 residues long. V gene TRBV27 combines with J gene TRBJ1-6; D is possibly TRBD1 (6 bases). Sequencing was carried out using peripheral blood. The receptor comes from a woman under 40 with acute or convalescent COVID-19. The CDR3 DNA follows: TGTGCCAGCAGTTTATGGACAGCCAATTCACCCCTCCACTTT. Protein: CASSLWTANSPLHF.